A selection of T cell receptor beta chains follows, all from one sample in a study of blood T cell repertoires in COVID-19. Clones were sequenced by immunoSEQ multiplex PCR, and TCRdb holds only the in-frame ones, with some missing. Of roughly 150,000 clones listed, 87% are singletons. Sequenced: peripheral blood. These receptors were collected from a human donor in a cohort sampled during active COVID-19. CDR3s include the opening cysteine and the closing phenylalanine or tryptophan. A D gene is named only where the DNA matches it firmly. A clone size is listed for some rows: how often the clone was seen (once, few, many), or a class if it is expanded.

size	V	J	length	D	CDR3	DNA
.	TRBV10-3	TRBJ2-7	12	TRBD1	CAISVQGLEQYF	TGTGCCATCAGTGTACAGGGGTTAGAGCAGTACTTC
.	TRBV23-1	TRBJ1-5	14	TRBD1	CASITKGGGVPQHF	TGCGCCAGCATCACGAAAGGGGGCGGCGTGCCCCAGCATTTT
.	TRBV3-1/TRBV3-2	TRBJ2-1	18	TRBD2	CASSQAGTSGRVSNEQFF	TGTGCCAGCAGCCAAGCCGGGACTAGCGGGAGGGTCTCCAATGAGCAGTTCTTC
.	TRBV7-9	TRBJ2-3	15	TRBD1	CASSGLTGGTDTQYF	TGTGCCAGCAGCGGGTTGACAGGGGGCACAGATACGCAGTATTTT
.	TRBV7-2	TRBJ2-5	12	.	CASSLMEETQYF	TGTGCCAGCAGCTTAATGGAGGAGACCCAGTACTTC
.	TRBV7-9	TRBJ2-7	14	.	CASSSGGGHYEQYF	TGTGCCAGCAGCTCAGGCGGGGGACACTACGAGCAGTACTTC
.	TRBV7-3	TRBJ1-5	18	.	CASSLWGHRPYSNQPQHF	TGTGCCAGCAGCTTATGGGGACACCGGCCGTATAGCAATCAGCCCCAGCATTTT
few	TRBV10-3	TRBJ1-1	15	TRBD1	CAISVDRVKGTEAFF	TGTGCCATCAGTGTGGACAGGGTTAAAGGCACTGAAGCTTTCTTT
.	TRBV3-1/TRBV3-2	TRBJ1-1	15	.	CASSQERRGGRGAFF	TGTGCCAGCAGCCAAGAAAGAAGGGGGGGGAGAGGAGCTTTCTTT
.	TRBV6-4	TRBJ1-6	19	TRBD1	CASSGVNHVGQGKNSPLHF	TGTGCCAGCAGTGGGGTTAACCACGTCGGACAGGGGAAAAATTCACCCCTCCACTTT
.	TRBV5-4	TRBJ2-1	16	.	CASSLDSLVAVNEQFF	TGTGCCAGCAGCTTGGATTCACTAGTGGCAGTCAATGAGCAGTTCTTC
.	TRBV28	TRBJ1-5	15	TRBD1	CASRRTGADNQPQHF	TGTGCCAGCAGACGGACAGGGGCCGACAATCAGCCCCAGCATTTT
.	TRBV27	TRBJ2-7	14	TRBD1	CASSLGTGKYEQYF	TGTGCCAGCAGTTTAGGGACAGGGAAGTACGAGCAGTACTTC
.	TRBV2	TRBJ1-2	12	.	CASSGGGNGYTF	TGTGCCAGCAGTGGAGGGGGAAATGGCTACACCTTC